This T cell receptor (beta chain) appears in the sequencing data of a study of low-dose radiotherapy and immunotherapy resistance in tumors. On the study more broadly: A dose of 0.5 Gy per fraction was delivered to Cohort 1 every 2 weeks, for a total of 6.5 Gy. The regimen for patients comprised intravenous nivolumab 240 mg every two weeks plus intravenous ipilimumab 1 mg/kg every six weeks.

Primers used for first-strand cDNA, a TRAV- and TRBV-specific set, covered both alpha and beta chains. The TCRs were subjected to amplification over roughly 20 PCR cycles employing a constant-region primer in conjunction with a V-primer adapter. TCRdb re-derived calls from the reads in MiXCR, one entry per CDR3 protein. Of approximately 91,000 distinct CDR3 sequences in the sample, 20% to 25% were seen once. This CDR3 has 17 residues. From germline, CDR1 is SGHNT and CDR2 YENEEA. V lost 0 bases and J 5 bases, leaving 16 bases between the germline ends. This clonotype occurred many times. Time point meaning: after trial treatment. Treatment given: LDRT plus nivolumab, ipilimumab, low-dose cyclophosphamide and aspirin (RACIN trial).

Specimen: PBMCs, collected after low-dose radiotherapy plus immunotherapy. The sequence derives from a female donor with ovarian cancer. The V gene is TRBV11-3, the J gene TRBJ2-2, with a weak D call TRBD2 (5 bases). The CDR3 DNA reads as TGTGCCAGCAGCTTAGATCGGACTTATATGCCTACCGGGGAGCTGTTTTTT. Encoded protein: CASSLDRTYMPTGELFF.